The sequence of this T cell receptor beta chain was determined in a study of blood T cell repertoires in COVID-19. Study in general: The analysed material was cDNA or gDNA that came from T cells, B-cell-depleted T cells, or PBMCs.

Original data processing: Amplified reference gene primers provided the basis for estimating nucleated cell counts. Clones were sequenced by immunoSEQ multiplex PCR, and TCRdb holds only the in-frame ones, with some missing. The D gene and trimming were derived from the DNA, and the V and J assignments and clone size from that table. The data contain about 480,000 clones, 88% of them singletons. The age range of participants was about 18 to 95 years, with residence in about 25 US areas. Cohorts were determined from participant-reported clinical history. Germline V CDR1 and CDR2: SEHNR, FQNEAQ (reference sequence). The CDR3 contains 13 residues. Trimming removed 8 bases at V and 2 bases at J, with 12 bases between.

V gene TRBV7-9 combines with J gene TRBJ1-1; D gene ambiguous. The clonotype originates from a woman in her forties who had recovered from COVID-19. Specimen: PBMCs or T cells enriched from blood (not recorded which). The CDR3 DNA follows: TGTGCCAGCGGAAGAGAGGGTAACACTGAAGCTTTCTTT. Translating it yields CASGREGNTEAFF.